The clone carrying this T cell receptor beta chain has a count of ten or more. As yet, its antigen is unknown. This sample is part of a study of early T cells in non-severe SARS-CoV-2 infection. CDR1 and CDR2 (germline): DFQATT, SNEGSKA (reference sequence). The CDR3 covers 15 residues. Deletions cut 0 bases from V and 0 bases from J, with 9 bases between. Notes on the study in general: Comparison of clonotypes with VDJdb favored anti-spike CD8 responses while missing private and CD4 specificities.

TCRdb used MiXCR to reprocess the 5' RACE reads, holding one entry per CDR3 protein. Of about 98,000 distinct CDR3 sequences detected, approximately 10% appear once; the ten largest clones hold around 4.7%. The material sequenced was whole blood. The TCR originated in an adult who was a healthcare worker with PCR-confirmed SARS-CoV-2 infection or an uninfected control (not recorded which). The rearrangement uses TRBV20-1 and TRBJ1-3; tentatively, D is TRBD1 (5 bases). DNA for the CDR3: TGCAGTGCTAGAGACCATAGGGGCTCTGGAAACACCATATATTTT. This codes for CSARDHRGSGNTIYF.